This passage covers 32 T cell receptor beta chains from one sample sequenced in a study of response to subunit inactivated influenza vaccine. MiXCR, applied by TCRdb to the RT-PCR reads, yields one record per CDR3 protein. The table has roughly 700,000 distinct CDR3 sequences, 15% to 18% seen once. The starting material was PBMCs from blood, obtained 11 to 12 days after vaccination. Receptor source: a man between 45 and 60 years old who received an inactivated influenza vaccine.

The V gene is TRBV29-1, the J gene TRBJ1-2; 9 nucleotides agree with TRBD1. V was clipped by 4 bases and J by 4 bases; unmatched bases: 4. Germline CDR1 SQVTM, CDR2 ANQGSEA. The length of the CDR3 is 13 residues. This chain's CDR3 is CSVGQGEGYGYTF. Written as DNA, the CDR3 is TGCAGCGTTGGACAGGGGGAGGGCTATGGCTACACCTTC.

V gene TRBV6-2 or TRBV6-3 combines with J gene TRBJ2-1, with D unclear. Germline V gene sequence: CDR1 MNHEY, CDR2 SVGEGT. This CDR3 comprises 11 residues. V was shortened by 6 bases and J by 13 bases, with 13 bases between the two germline ends. CDR3 sequence (DNA): TGTGCCAGCAGATCAGTAACCCGTCAGTTCTTC. Its translation is CASRSVTRQFF.

This clonotype was seen only a few times. The chain employs TRBV12-3 or TRBV12-4 and TRBJ1-2, with D uncertain. This CDR3 has 11 residues. Trimming stripped 4 bases from V and 6 bases from J, with 6 bases between. The CDR3 nucleotides read TGTGCCAGCAGTTACCGGAATGGCTACACCTTC. The encoded protein is CASSYRNGYTF.

The V gene is TRBV11-1, the J gene TRBJ1-3, with D perhaps TRBD1 (5 bases). Germline V lookup: CDR1 SGHAT, CDR2 FQDESV (reference sequence). This CDR3 is built from 17 residues. Trimming took 6 bases from V and 0 from J, leaving 18 bases between them. The CDR3 loop reads CASRARDYEFSGNTIYF. CDR3 DNA sequence: TGTGCCAGCAGAGCCCGGGACTACGAATTCTCTGGAAACACCATATATTTT. Complete variable domain (other parts from reference TRBV11-1 and TRBJ1-3): EAEVAQSPRYKITEKSQAVAFWCDPISGHATLYWYRQILGQGPELLVQFQDESVVDDSQLPKDRFSAERLKGVDSTLKIQPAELGDSAMYLCASRARDYEFSGNTIYFGEGSWLTVV.

This clonotype was seen a handful of times. This chain connects TRBV24-1 to TRBJ2-6; 8 bases map to TRBD1. Germline V gives CDR1 KGHDR, CDR2 SFDVKD. The CDR3 is made up of 18 amino acids. J lost 1 base, V lost 4 bases, and 8 bases had no gene match. Here the CDR3 reads CATSDSTGGASGANVLTF. Written as DNA, the CDR3 is TGTGCCACCAGTGACTCTACAGGGGGTGCTTCTGGGGCCAACGTCCTGACTTTC.

This clonotype has ten or more counts. Its ends do not fully match the called genes, so a read error is possible. This chain links TRBV12-3 or TRBV12-4 with TRBJ1-5; D gene uncertain. The CDR3 sequence is 13 residues long. The DNA of the CDR3 is TGCGCCAGCAGCTTGGGAGCGGGACAGCCCCAGCATTTT. It encodes CASSLGAGQPQHF.

This chain connects TRBV12-3 or TRBV12-4 to TRBJ2-1; D perhaps matches TRBD1 (6 bases). V gave up 3 bases and J gave up 4 bases, with 10 bases separating them. The CDR3 runs 14 residues. CDR3 nucleotide sequence: TGTGCCAGCAGTTTCAGGGGTTATTACAATGAGCAGTTCTTC. Translation: CASSFRGYYNEQFF.

The table lists this clonotype with many counts. This chain's CDR3 is CASSLGDHWGTGAEQYF. The CDR3 nucleotides read TGTGCCAGCAGCTTAGGAGATCACTGGGGGACAGGGGCCGAGCAGTACTTC. V gene TRBV7-9 combines with J gene TRBJ2-7, with TRBD1 identical over 10 bases. J gave up 6 bases and V 1 base, and 12 bases lay outside the gene matches. This CDR3 is 17 amino acids long. The V gene's germline CDR1 is SEHNR and CDR2 FQNEAQ (reference sequence).

This clonotype occurred a few times. The genes are TRBV5-1 and TRBJ1-2; 7 bases are shared with TRBD1. This CDR3 is 15 amino acids long. V shed 3 bases and J 1 base; nucleotides not matched to a gene: 6. Germline CDR1 SGHRS, CDR2 YFSETQ. The CDR3 sequence is CASSSRQGYNYGYTF. The CDR3 bases are TGCGCCAGCAGCTCAAGACAGGGCTATAACTATGGCTACACCTTC.

The table lists this clonotype with a few counts. The genes are TRBV20-1 and TRBJ2-1, with D possibly matching TRBD2 (5 bases). The V gene lost 0 bases and the J gene lost 13 bases, with 13 bases spanning the gap. Germline V gives CDR1 DFQATT, CDR2 SNEGSKA (reference sequence). The CDR3 loop spans 12 amino acids. The CDR3 reads CSAREPLVSQFF. CDR3 in DNA: TGCAGTGCTAGAGAACCACTAGTGTCACAGTTCTTC.

The chain recombines TRBV6-2 or TRBV6-3 with TRBJ2-7; 8 nucleotides agree with TRBD1. This CDR3 has 17 amino acids. Germline-derived CDR1 and CDR2 are MNHEY and SVGEGT. V lost 5 bases and J lost 5; bases outside the gene matches: 17. CDR3 amino acids: CASSQPRRLDRGDEQYF. The CDR3 nucleotides are TGTGCCAGCAGTCAACCACGTCGTCTAGACAGGGGAGACGAGCAGTACTTC.

The CDR3 here is CASSPRKAQPQHF. CDR3 nucleotides: TGTGCCAGCAGCCCCAGAAAGGCTCAGCCCCAGCATTTT. V gene TRBV4-2 combines with J gene TRBJ1-5; unclear D gene. CDR1 is LGHNA and CDR2 is YNFKEQ in the germline V gene. This CDR3 has 13 residues. Trimming removed 4 bases at V and 6 bases at J, with 10 bases between.

The table lists this clonotype with a few counts. The chain recombines TRBV7-9 with TRBJ2-7; 9 bases map to TRBD1. The germline V gene encodes CDR1 SEHNR and CDR2 FQNEAQ (reference sequence). The CDR3 spans 15 residues. Trimming took 6 bases from V and 2 from J; bases not matched to a gene: 8. The CDR3 here is CASRGQGIGAYEQYF. The CDR3 bases are TGTGCCAGCAGGGGACAGGGAATAGGGGCCTACGAGCAGTACTTC.

This clonotype appeared many times. The chain recombines TRBV7-2 with TRBJ1-5; D is ambiguous. CDR1 and CDR2 from the germline V gene are SGHTA and FQGNSA. Between the trimmed V and J ends, which lost 2 bases and 6 bases, there was a span of 8 bases. The CDR3 totals 13 residues. CDR3 bases: TGTGCCAGCAGCTTATCAGCCCCTCAGCCCCAGCATTTT. Translated: CASSLSAPQPQHF.

This clonotype was picked up a small number of times. This chain connects TRBV12-3 or TRBV12-4 to TRBJ2-5; D gene uncertain. Trimming cost V 6 bases and J 0 bases, with 14 bases left between them. The CDR3 is 15 residues long. The CDR3 region is CASSWSNDYQETQYF. CDR3 nucleotides: TGTGCCAGCAGCTGGTCCAACGATTACCAAGAGACCCAGTACTTC.

This clonotype was seen only a few times. V and J are TRBV27 and TRBJ2-1; D is perhaps TRBD2 (7 bases). CDR1 is MNHEY and CDR2 is SMNVEV in the germline V gene (reference sequence). The CDR3 runs to 16 residues. V was trimmed by 8 bases and J by 2 bases, leaving 19 bases between them. In DNA, the CDR3 is TGTGCCAGCCCTGGTTGGTGGCGGGGGCCCTACAATGAGCAGTTCTTC. It is translated as CASPGWWRGPYNEQFF.

This chain links TRBV7-2 with TRBJ1-5; D is possibly TRBD1 (5 bases). The CDR3 runs 15 residues. Germline CDR1 and CDR2: SGHTA and FQGNSA. Trimming took 5 bases from V and 5 from J, leaving 16 bases between them. The CDR3 protein is CASSLGLWGDQPQHF. The CDR3 DNA follows: TGTGCCAGCAGCCTTGGCCTCTGGGGGGATCAGCCCCAGCATTTT.

This clonotype was counted between two and nine times. The rearrangement joins TRBV28 to TRBJ2-3; 7 nucleotides agree with TRBD1. The CDR3 contains 15 residues. Trimming cost V 6 bases and J 0 bases; bases outside gene matches: 6. From germline, CDR1 is MDHEN and CDR2 SYDVKM. The CDR3 sequence is CASSLPDRSTDTQYF. The CDR3 nucleotides read TGTGCCAGCAGCCTACCGGACAGGAGCACAGATACGCAGTATTTT.

V and J are TRBV29-1 and TRBJ2-5, with TRBD2 matching 9 bases. The germline gives CDR1 SQVTM, CDR2 ANQGSEA. Unmatched junction bases numbered 5, after V lost 4 bases and J lost 5 bases. The CDR3 contains 13 residues. The chain's CDR3 is CSVVLAGTETQYF. CDR3 DNA sequence: TGCAGCGTTGTTCTAGCGGGAACGGAGACCCAGTACTTC.

This clonotype was seen at least ten times. The chain employs TRBV29-1 and TRBJ2-7, with D uncertain. The length of the CDR3 is 11 residues. The germline V and J ends were trimmed by 5 bases and 3 bases, with 8 bases remaining between them. CDR1 and CDR2 (germline): SQVTM, ANQGSEA. The DNA for the CDR3 is TGCAGCGTTCGTCTCGGCTACGAGCAGTACTTC. Its protein is CSVRLGYEQYF.

This clonotype was detected ten times or more. This rearrangement joins TRBV5-1 to TRBJ1-2; D possibly corresponds to TRBD1 (6 bases). In germline, CDR1 is SGHRS, CDR2 YFSETQ. This CDR3 is built from 14 residues. The V end lost 0 bases, the J end lost 6 bases, and 12 bases lay between the germline ends. The CDR3 DNA sequence: TGCGCCAGCAGCTTGGATGGTCAGGGGAATGGCTACACCTTC. It is translated as CASSLDGQGNGYTF. The full variable domain, its missing parts supplied by reference TRBV5-1 and TRBJ1-2, is KAGVTQTPRYLIKTRGQQVTLSCSPISGHRSVSWYQQTPGQGLQFLFEYFSETQRNKGNFPGRFSGRQFSNSRSEMNVSTLELGDSALYLCASSLDGQGNGYTFGSGTRLTVV.

The rearrangement uses TRBV20-1 and TRBJ2-7, with TRBD2 identical over 11 bases. Germline CDR1 reads DFQATT; CDR2 reads SNEGSKA (reference sequence). After removal of 1 base from V and 4 bases from J, the junction contained 3 bases not matched to a gene. The CDR3 is 14 amino acids. The CDR3: CSARGLAGKYEQYF. CDR3 nucleotides: TGCAGTGCTAGAGGACTAGCGGGGAAGTACGAGCAGTACTTC.

The CDR3 is CAWVTGTGATRGYTF. CDR3 nucleotides: TGTGCCTGGGTTACCGGGACAGGGGCCACCCGGGGCTACACCTTC. The rearrangement links TRBV30 to TRBJ1-2, with 10 bases that match TRBD1. V shed 5 bases, J shed 8 bases, and the junction held 14 bases outside the gene matches. Germline V gives CDR1 GTSNPN, CDR2 SVGIG (reference sequence). This CDR3 is built from 15 residues.

There are a few counts of this clonotype. The chain carries TRBV2 and TRBJ1-2; TRBD1 is a possible D gene (6 bases). The CDR3 spans 14 residues. V gave up 6 bases and J gave up 5 bases, with 16 bases separating them. The germline V gene has CDR1 SNHLY and CDR2 FYNNEI. The CDR3 DNA sequence: TGTGCCAGCAGAGAACAGGGCGTCCGGTATGGCTACACCTTC. This gives the protein CASREQGVRYGYTF.

This clonotype showed up just a few times. This rearrangement joins TRBV6-2 or TRBV6-3 to TRBJ1-2; D perhaps matches TRBD1 (5 bases). Germline loops: CDR1 MNHEY, CDR2 SVGEGT. This CDR3 has 16 residues. V dropped 6 bases and J dropped 5 bases, with 22 bases sitting between them. CDR3 loop: CASRPTSGTLKYGYTF. CDR3 coding DNA: TGTGCCAGCAGGCCAACCTCCGGGACCCTAAAGTATGGCTACACCTTC.

V is TRBV29-1 and J is TRBJ1-1; 9 positions agree with TRBD1. This CDR3 is built from 15 residues. The germline V gene encodes CDR1 SQVTM and CDR2 ANQGSEA. Trimming cost V 5 bases and J 0 bases; bases outside gene matches: 7. The DNA for the CDR3 is TGCAGCGTTACCGAACAGGGGGCCATGAACACTGAAGCTTTCTTT. Its translation: CSVTEQGAMNTEAFF. Based on the CDR3 plus reference TRBV29-1 and TRBJ1-1, the full variable domain is SAVISQKPSRDICQRGTSLTIQCQVDSQVTMMFWYRQQPGQSLTLIATANQGSEATYESGFVIDKFPISRPNLTFSTLTVSNMSPEDSSIYLCSVTEQGAMNTEAFFGQGTRLTVV.

This clonotype was recorded many times. This chain joins TRBV28 and TRBJ2-3, with TRBD2 as a possible D gene (6 bases). Trimming shortened V by 3 bases and J by 0 bases, and 25 bases separated the two germline ends. The germline V gene encodes CDR1 MDHEN and CDR2 SYDVKM. CDR3 length equals 20 residues. CDR3 DNA: TGTGCCAGCAGTTTGGGTACGATCTGGGACTCCTATAAGAGCACAGATACGCAGTATTTT. Its protein product is CASSLGTIWDSYKSTDTQYF.

The chain carries TRBV11-2 and TRBJ2-1, with no clear D. Trimming removed 2 bases at V and 5 bases at J, with 22 bases between. Germline lookup yields CDR1 SGHAT and CDR2 FQNNGV. The CDR3 has 18 amino acids. CDR3 sequence (DNA): TGTGCCAGCAGCTTATATTCCCCCCGAGACCCGCTACACAATGAGCAGTTCTTC. Translating it yields CASSLYSPRDPLHNEQFF.

This clonotype occurred a few times. J is TRBJ2-5 and V is TRBV28; TRBD1 is a possible D gene (6 bases). The V end was cut by 6 bases, the J end by 2 bases, with 16 bases between. The CDR3 contains 15 residues. The germline V gene has CDR1 MDHEN and CDR2 SYDVKM. CDR3 nucleotide sequence: TGTGCCAGCAGCCCCCAGGGGTACGCACAAGAGACCCAGTACTTC. This codes for CASSPQGYAQETQYF.

The chain has TRBV20-1 and TRBJ2-7, with no clear D. CDR3 length: 13 residues. Germline lookup yields CDR1 DFQATT and CDR2 SNEGSKA (reference sequence). With 0 bases removed from V and 0 bases from J, the gap between germline ends came to 6 bases. The CDR3 DNA is TGCAGTGCTAGAGAACCATACTCCTACGAGCAGTACTTC. This gives the protein CSAREPYSYEQYF.

There are a few counts of this clonotype. The chain carries TRBV6-2 or TRBV6-3 and TRBJ1-1; no clear D gene. Germline-derived CDR1 and CDR2 are MNHEY and SVGEGT. This CDR3 has 13 residues. The V and J ends lost 5 bases and 7 bases respectively, with 14 bases between them. CDR3 DNA sequence: TGTGCCAGCAGTCATGGTTTTGACATTGAAGCTTTCTTT. Protein product: CASSHGFDIEAFF.

A few counts support this clonotype. The CDR3 sequence is CSARVYGQGGNSPLHF. The CDR3 region has the DNA TGCAGTGCTAGAGTTTACGGACAGGGCGGGAATTCACCCCTCCACTTT. The chain has TRBV20-1 and TRBJ1-6; 8 positions match TRBD1. The germline V gene encodes CDR1 DFQATT and CDR2 SNEGSKA (reference sequence). The J segment lost 7 bases and the V segment lost 1 base, leaving 9 bases of the junction unmatched. CDR3 size: 16 residues.